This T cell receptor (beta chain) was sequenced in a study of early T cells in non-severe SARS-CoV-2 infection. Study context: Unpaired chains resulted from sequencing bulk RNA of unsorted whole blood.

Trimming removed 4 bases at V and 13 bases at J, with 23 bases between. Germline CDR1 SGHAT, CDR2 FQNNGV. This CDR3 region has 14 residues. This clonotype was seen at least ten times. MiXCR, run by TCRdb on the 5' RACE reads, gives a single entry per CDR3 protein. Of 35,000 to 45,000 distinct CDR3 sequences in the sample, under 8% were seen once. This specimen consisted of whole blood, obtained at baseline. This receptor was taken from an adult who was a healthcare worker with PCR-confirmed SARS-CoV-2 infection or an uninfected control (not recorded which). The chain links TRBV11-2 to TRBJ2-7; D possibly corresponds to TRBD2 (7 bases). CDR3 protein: CASSSAGGQGINYF. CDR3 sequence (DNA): TGTGCCAGCAGCTCCGCCGGGGGGCAAGGGATAAATTACTTC. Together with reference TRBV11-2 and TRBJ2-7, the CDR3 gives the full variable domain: EAGVAQSPRYKIIEKRQSVAFWCNPISGHATLYWYQQILGQGPKLLIQFQNNGVVDDSQLPKDRFSAERLKGVDSTLKIQPAKLEDSAVYLCASSSAGGQGINYFGPGTRLTVT.